This passage covers 26 T cell receptor beta chains from one sample sequenced in a study of glioma-infiltrating T cells. TCR alpha and beta CDR3 regions were amplified from RNA using iRepertoire nested multiplex PCR. TCRdb used MiXCR to reprocess the multiplex PCR reads, holding one entry per CDR3 protein. The repertoire holds roughly 130,000 distinct CDR3 sequences, with under 30% as singletons. Material for sequencing was glioma tissue, nonneoplastic brain tissue, or PBMCs (not recorded which). The receptors come from a human donor with low-grade glioma or glioblastoma, undergoing nonglioma brain surgery, or in good health (not recorded which).

This clonotype has a handful of counts. The chain is built from TRBV7-3 and TRBJ2-3; either TRBD1 or TRBD2 may fit D (6 bases each). CDR3 size: 16 residues. Germline V gene data show CDR1 as SGHTA and CDR2 as FQGTGA. V lost 0 bases and J 4 bases, leaving 14 bases between the germline ends. The CDR3 loop reads CASSLTSTGRPDTQYF. The CDR3 DNA reads as TGTGCCAGCAGCTTAACGTCCACAGGGAGGCCAGATACGCAGTATTTT.

The chain couples TRBV14 to TRBJ2-3; TRBD2 matches 7 bases. The CDR3 covers 13 residues. The germline V gene encodes CDR1 SGHDN and CDR2 FVKESK. V gave up 0 bases and J gave up 15 bases; unmatched junction bases: 9. The CDR3 DNA is TGTGCCAGCAGCCAAGACCAGGTTGGGACTATATATTTT. Encoded protein: CASSQDQVGTIYF.

This chain joins TRBV10-3 and TRBJ2-3, with D possibly TRBD2 on 5 matching bases. The CDR3 loop spans 12 amino acids. The germline V gene encodes CDR1 ENHRY and CDR2 SYGVKD. V dropped 6 bases and J dropped 1 base, with 5 bases sitting between them. Written as DNA, the CDR3 is TGTGCCATCAGGGAGGGCACAGATACGCAGTATTTT. Its translation: CAIREGTDTQYF.

This sequence joins TRBV29-1 and TRBJ2-1; maybe TRBD2 (7 bases). Germline CDR1 is SQVTM and CDR2 is ANQGSEA. The ends were cut back, 4 bases at V and 4 bases at J, with 11 bases in the middle. The CDR3 runs to 13 residues. The CDR3 spells CSVARGAYNEQFF. CDR3 nucleotides: TGCAGCGTTGCTCGGGGGGCTTACAATGAGCAGTTCTTC.

Of note for this clonotype: The germline gene is not matched at one end of the junction; a read error may be the cause. V is TRBV15 and J is TRBJ2-3, with TRBD1 matching 7 bases. The CDR3 contains 16 residues. In germline, CDR1 is LNHNV, CDR2 YYDKDF (reference sequence). Here the CDR3 DNA reads TGTGCCACCAGCAGAGATCGGCCAGGGGGTACAGATACGAAGTATTTT. Its translation: CATSRDRPGGTDTKYF.

This clonotype has just a few counts. The V gene is TRBV6-2 or TRBV6-3, the J gene TRBJ2-7; 8 nucleotides line up with TRBD2. This CDR3 spans 13 amino acids. Germline values: CDR1 MNHEY, CDR2 SVGEGT. V shed 6 bases, J shed 6 bases, and the junction held 7 bases outside the gene matches. The CDR3 DNA sequence: TGTGCCAGCAGCCCCGGGACTAGTACCGAGCAGTACGTC. It translates to CASSPGTSTEQYV.

The sample holds a few counts of this clonotype. V usage is TRBV24-1 and J usage is TRBJ2-5; D gene unclear. Looked up from germline, CDR1 is KGHDR and CDR2 is SFDVKD. This CDR3 contains 15 residues. Deletions cut 4 bases from V and 5 bases from J, with 16 bases between. In DNA, the CDR3 is TGTGCCACCAGTGACCCGGGTTCGGGTTTCGAGACCCAGTACTTC. Encoded protein: CATSDPGSGFETQYF.

The rearrangement links TRBV29-1 to TRBJ1-1; the D is unclear. CDR3 length: 13 amino acids. Trimming removed 3 bases at V and 4 bases at J, with 12 bases between. The germline V gene has CDR1 SQVTM and CDR2 ANQGSEA. The CDR3 nucleotides read TGCAGCGTTGATAGTTTCGATCCCACTGAAGCTTTCTTT. It is translated as CSVDSFDPTEAFF.

Remarks on this clonotype: Possible read error: a much larger clone is one base away. The chain has TRBV6-5 and TRBJ2-5; 9 bases agree with TRBD1. The CDR3 length is 15 residues. Germline-derived CDR1 and CDR2 are MNHEY and SVGAGI. The CDR3 sequence: CAGSRRQGVKETQYF. For the CDR3, the DNA is TGTGCCGGCAGTCGGAGACAGGGGGTGAAAGAGACCCAGTACTTC.

CDR3 region: CASSQDPGGSGYTF. In nucleotides, the CDR3 is TGCGCCAGCAGCCAAGACCCGGGGGGAAGTGGCTACACCTTC. The gene calls are TRBV4-3 and TRBJ1-2; TRBD1 might be the D (5 bases). V was clipped by 0 bases and J by 7 bases, with 12 bases between them. Germline V lookup: CDR1 LGHNA, CDR2 YSLEER. The CDR3 totals 14 residues.

In its sample, this clonotype was seen a few times. The genes are TRBV2 and TRBJ1-1, with 7 bases lining up with TRBD1. V shed 7 bases, J shed 6 bases, and the junction held 5 bases outside the gene matches. This CDR3 has 12 residues. The germline V gene has CDR1 SNHLY and CDR2 FYNNEI. The CDR3 DNA sequence: TGTGCCAGCATAGGTGACAGGGCTGAAGCTTTCTTT. It is translated as CASIGDRAEAFF. The variable domain in full, completed from reference TRBV2 and TRBJ1-1, reads EPEVTQTPSHQVTQMGQEVILRCVPISNHLYFYWYRQILGQKVEFLVSFYNNEISEKSEIFDDQFSVERPDGSNFTLKIRSTKLEDSAMYFCASIGDRAEAFFGQGTRLTVV.

The V gene is TRBV4-1, the J gene TRBJ2-5; D gene unclear. V lost 4 bases and J 2 bases, leaving 8 bases between the germline ends. The germline gives CDR1 MGHRA, CDR2 YSYEKL. CDR3 length: 13 amino acids. The DNA of the CDR3 is TGCGCCAGCAGCCGCCCACCTCAAGAGACCCAGTACTTC. This codes for CASSRPPQETQYF.

The rearrangement uses TRBV20-1 and TRBJ2-7, with D maybe TRBD2 (6 bases). The CDR3 contains 13 residues. The V gene lost 7 bases and the J gene lost 7 bases, with 20 bases spanning the gap. Germline V gene sequence: CDR1 DFQATT, CDR2 SNEGSKA (reference sequence). The CDR3 DNA reads TGCAGTGTCAGACTCCCGGGGGATGGGGAGCAGTACGTC. Translation: CSVRLPGDGEQYV.

Ten or more counts support this clonotype. The J gene is TRBJ1-1, the V gene TRBV6-6; TRBD1 might be the D (5 bases). Trimming took 0 bases from V and 1 from J, leaving 9 bases between them. The CDR3 has 15 amino acids. Germline CDR1 MNHNY, CDR2 SVGAGI (reference sequence). CDR3 amino acids: CASSYSSGTNTEAFF. The CDR3 region has the DNA TGTGCCAGCAGTTACTCGTCCGGGACGAACACTGAAGCTTTCTTT.

This chain uses TRBV7-9 with TRBJ2-3; D ambiguous. This CDR3 contains 16 residues. V was shortened by 5 bases and J by 0 bases, with 15 bases between the two germline ends. Per the germline V gene, CDR1 is SEHNR and CDR2 is FQNEAQ (reference sequence). CDR3 loop: CASSLTYGFSTDTQYF. For the CDR3, the DNA is TGTGCCAGCAGCCTTACGTACGGGTTTAGCACAGATACGCAGTATTTT.

The chain uses TRBV7-2 and TRBJ2-7; 12 bases fit TRBD2. CDR3 length: 17 residues. Germline V CDR1 and CDR2: SGHTA, FQGNSA. CDR3 loop: CASSLAGGTAFSYEQYV. As DNA, the CDR3 is TGTGCCAGCAGCCTAGCGGGAGGGACAGCCTTCTCCTACGAGCAGTACGTC.

This clonotype showed up just a few times. This chain uses TRBV7-8 with TRBJ1-1, with D possibly being TRBD1 (5 bases). This CDR3 region has 15 residues. V lost 8 bases to trimming and J lost 3 bases, with 19 bases between them. Germline CDR1 is SGHVS and CDR2 is FQNEAQ. The DNA of the CDR3 is TGTGCCAGCGGTCAGGATCGCCAGGGCCACACTGAAGCTTTCTTT. Translated, it gives CASGQDRQGHTEAFF. Variable domain in full (rest from reference TRBV7-8 and TRBJ1-1): GAGVSQSPRYKVAKRGQDVALRCDPISGHVSLFWYQQALGQGPEFLTYFQNEAQLDKSGLPSDRFFAERPEGSVSTLKIQRTQQEDSAVYLCASGQDRQGHTEAFFGQGTRLTVV.

As regards this clonotype: At one boundary the junction diverges from the germline segment, which might be a read error. V and J are TRBV20-1 and TRBJ2-7, with D possibly matching TRBD1 (5 bases). In germline, CDR1 is DFQATT, CDR2 SNEGSKA (reference sequence). CDR3 size: 11 residues. As DNA, the CDR3 is TGCAGTGCTAGAACACCAACAGGCCAACCCTTC. Protein sequence: CSARTPTGQPF.

Only a few counts were recorded for this clonotype. The chain links TRBV12-3 or TRBV12-4 to TRBJ1-5; D not resolved. The length of the CDR3 is 13 residues. V was cut by 7 bases and J by 3 bases, with 10 bases left in between. The CDR3 DNA follows: TGTGCCAGCAAAAGAGATCCCAATCAGCCCCAGCATTTT. It translates to CASKRDPNQPQHF.

Turning to this clonotype: A much larger clone lies one base from this, so it may be a read error. The chain couples TRBV27 to TRBJ1-2; D uncertain. The CDR3 is 16 residues long. Germline CDR1 is MNHEY and CDR2 is SMNVEV (reference sequence). CDR3 amino acids: CVSSSWTEKTNYGYTF. The CDR3 DNA is TGTGTCAGCAGTTCTTGGACTGAAAAGACTAACTATGGCTACACCTTC.

This clonotype turned up a few times. V usage is TRBV20-1 and J usage is TRBJ1-5, with a possible D match to TRBD1 (6 bases). This CDR3 region has 17 residues. V shed 0 bases and J shed 1 base, with 16 bases lying between them. CDR1 DFQATT and CDR2 SNEGSKA come from the germline V gene (reference sequence). The CDR3 region is CSAREAPRGGSNQPQHF. CDR3 nucleotides: TGCAGTGCTAGAGAGGCCCCCCGAGGGGGAAGCAATCAGCCCCAGCATTTT.

The chain couples TRBV19 to TRBJ1-5; D perhaps matches TRBD1 (5 bases). The CDR3 extends over 14 amino acids. The germline V gene has CDR1 LNHDA and CDR2 SQIVND (reference sequence). Between the trimmed V and J ends, which lost 3 bases and 6 bases, there was a span of 12 bases. CDR3 loop: CASSIRSGGQPQHF. The CDR3 DNA reads TGTGCCAGTAGTATCCGGAGTGGGGGTCAGCCCCAGCATTTT.

This clonotype was counted only a few times. The V and J genes are TRBV6-1 and TRBJ1-6, with D perhaps TRBD1 (5 bases). V was cut by 5 bases and J by 7 bases, with 12 bases left in between. The CDR3 is 14 amino acids. From germline, CDR1 is MNHNS and CDR2 SASEGT. This CDR3 is CASSPPGGNSPLHF. As DNA, the CDR3 is TGTGCCAGCAGTCCCCCCGGGGGGAATTCACCCCTCCACTTT.

The V and J genes are TRBV20-1 and TRBJ2-1; 7 nucleotides agree with TRBD2. This CDR3 is built from 19 residues. CDR1 DFQATT and CDR2 SNEGSKA come from the germline V gene (reference sequence). The junction had 22 bases not matched to a gene; V was cut back by 4 bases and J by 4 bases. The CDR3 reads CSAKSFGSRGNLIYNEQFF. The DNA for the CDR3 is TGCAGTGCTAAAAGCTTCGGCTCGCGGGGGAACCTTATTTACAATGAGCAGTTCTTC.

As concerns this clonotype: An end of the junction differs from the germline gene, which may be a read error. This sequence joins TRBV20-1 and TRBJ1-1; 8 bases match TRBD1. Germline values: CDR1 DFQATT, CDR2 SNEGSKA (reference sequence). The CDR3 length is 15 residues. The CDR3 is CSSRVPGGQNTEAFF. CDR3 bases: TGCAGTTCTAGGGTTCCAGGGGGCCAGAACACTGAAGCTTTCTTT.

In the case of this clonotype: It may be a read error: a sequence one base away is much more abundant. V and J are TRBV20-1 and TRBJ2-7; D possibly corresponds to TRBD2 (6 bases). This CDR3 is built from 13 residues. Germline V gene sequence: CDR1 DFQATT, CDR2 SNEGSKA (reference sequence). The CDR3 spells CSARDGGSYERYV. Here the CDR3 DNA reads TGCAGTGCTAGAGACGGGGGTTCCTACGAGCGGTACGTC.